This T cell receptor (beta chain) was identified during a study of blood T cells in healthy people across ages. The second PCR ran roughly 6 to 11 cycles with a sample-barcoded 5' primer and J-beta primers. Through a template-switch adaptor with 12 random nucleotides, each cDNA molecule received a tag. TCRdb reanalysed the 5' RACE reads using MiXCR and keeps one entry per CDR3 protein. The top ten clones hold 20% to 25% of a sample with 600,000 or so distinct CDR3 sequences, under 55% of them seen once. This clonotype was counted between two and nine times. What it binds is not known. Study observations and caveats: Roughly linearly, TCR beta diversity per million T cells fell as age increased. Possibly, changes in expanded clonotypes were confounded because donor CMV status was unknown.

This CDR3 spans 16 amino acids. Germline CDR1 reads DFQATT; CDR2 reads SNEGSKA (reference sequence). Trimming left V 6 bases short and J 0 bases short, with 18 bases between. The chain is built from TRBV20-1 and TRBJ2-1; D may match TRBD1 or TRBD2 (5 bases each). The sequencing input was blood. The sequence was obtained from a man aged 80 or over in good health. CDR3 in amino acids: CSARDPRDASYNEQFF. The CDR3 DNA reads as TGCAGTGCCCGGGATCCCCGGGACGCCTCCTACAATGAGCAGTTCTTC.